This TCR beta chain was found in a study of cytotoxic CD8 clonotypes in ibrutinib-treated CLL. Assay used: immunoSEQ multiplex PCR; TCRdb lists only in-frame clones, some missing. The sample yields some 92,000 clones, 75% to 80% seen once. The V gene lost 8 bases and the J gene lost 4 bases, with 12 bases spanning the gap. There are 13 residues in the CDR3. In germline, CDR1 is LNHDA, CDR2 SQIVND (reference sequence). The TCR comes from a human donor with chronic lymphocytic leukemia. Sequencing used PBMCs, obtained after 24 months of ibrutinib treatment. The rearrangement uses TRBV19 and TRBJ1-3; no reliable D call. The CDR3 region is CASRPGVGNTIYF. The CDR3 nucleotides are TGTGCCAGTCGCCCCGGAGTGGGAAACACCATATATTTT.